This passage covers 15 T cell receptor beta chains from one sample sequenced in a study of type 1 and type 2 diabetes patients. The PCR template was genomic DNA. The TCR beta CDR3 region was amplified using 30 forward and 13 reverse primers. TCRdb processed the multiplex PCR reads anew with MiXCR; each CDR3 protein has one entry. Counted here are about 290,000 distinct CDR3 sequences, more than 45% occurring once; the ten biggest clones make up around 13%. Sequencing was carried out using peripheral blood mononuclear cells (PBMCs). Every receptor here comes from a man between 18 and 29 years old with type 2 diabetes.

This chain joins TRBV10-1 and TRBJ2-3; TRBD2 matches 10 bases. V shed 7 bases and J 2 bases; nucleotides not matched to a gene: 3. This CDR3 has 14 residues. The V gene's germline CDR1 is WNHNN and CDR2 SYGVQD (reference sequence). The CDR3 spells CASTSGGVTDTQYF. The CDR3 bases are TGCGCCAGCACAAGCGGGGGGGTCACAGATACGCAGTATTTT.

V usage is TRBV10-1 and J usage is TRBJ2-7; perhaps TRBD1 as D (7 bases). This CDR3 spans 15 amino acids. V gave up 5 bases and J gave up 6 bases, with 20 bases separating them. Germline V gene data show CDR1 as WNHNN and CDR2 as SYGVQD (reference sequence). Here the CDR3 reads CASSPFAGTVFEQYF. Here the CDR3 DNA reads TGCGCCAGCAGTCCTTTTGCGGGGACAGTGTTCGAGCAGTACTTC.

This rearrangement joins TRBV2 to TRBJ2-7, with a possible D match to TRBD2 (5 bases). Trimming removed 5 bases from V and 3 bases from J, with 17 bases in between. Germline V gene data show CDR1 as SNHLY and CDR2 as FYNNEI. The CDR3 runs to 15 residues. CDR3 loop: CASSYSIGGDYEQYF. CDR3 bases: TGTGCCAGCAGTTACTCGATCGGAGGCGACTACGAGCAGTACTTC. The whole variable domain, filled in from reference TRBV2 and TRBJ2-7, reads EPEVTQTPSHQVTQMGQEVILRCVPISNHLYFYWYRQILGQKVEFLVSFYNNEISEKSEIFDDQFSVERPDGSNFTLKIRSTKLEDSAMYFCASSYSIGGDYEQYFGPGTRLTVT.

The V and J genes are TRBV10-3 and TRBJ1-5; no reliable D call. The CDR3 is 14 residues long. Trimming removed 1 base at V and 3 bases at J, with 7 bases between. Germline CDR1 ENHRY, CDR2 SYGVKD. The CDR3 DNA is TGTGCCATCAGTGAGTGGGATTCCAATCAGCCCCAGCATTTT. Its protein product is CAISEWDSNQPQHF.

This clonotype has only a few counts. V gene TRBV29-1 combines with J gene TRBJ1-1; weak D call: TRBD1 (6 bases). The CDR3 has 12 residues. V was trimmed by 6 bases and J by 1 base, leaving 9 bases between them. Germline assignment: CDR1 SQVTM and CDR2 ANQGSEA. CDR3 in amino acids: CSVPTGNTEAFF. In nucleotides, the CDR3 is TGCAGCGTCCCGACAGGGAACACTGAAGCTTTCTTT. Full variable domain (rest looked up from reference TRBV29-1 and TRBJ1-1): SAVISQKPSRDICQRGTSLTIQCQVDSQVTMMFWYRQQPGQSLTLIATANQGSEATYESGFVIDKFPISRPNLTFSTLTVSNMSPEDSSIYLCSVPTGNTEAFFGQGTRLTVV.

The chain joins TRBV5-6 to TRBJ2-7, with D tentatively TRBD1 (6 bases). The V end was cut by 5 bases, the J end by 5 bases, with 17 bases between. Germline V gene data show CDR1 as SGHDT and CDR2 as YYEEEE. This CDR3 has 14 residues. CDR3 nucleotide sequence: TGTGCCAGCAGTTGGACAGTTTCAATGGACGAGCAGTACTTC. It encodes CASSWTVSMDEQYF.

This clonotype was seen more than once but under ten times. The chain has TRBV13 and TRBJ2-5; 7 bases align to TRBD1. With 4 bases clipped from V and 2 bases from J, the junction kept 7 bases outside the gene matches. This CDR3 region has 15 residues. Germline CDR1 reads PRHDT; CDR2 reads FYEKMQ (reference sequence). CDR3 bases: TGTGCCAGCAGCTCACAGGGGAGCCTACAAGAGACCCAGTACTTC. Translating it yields CASSSQGSLQETQYF. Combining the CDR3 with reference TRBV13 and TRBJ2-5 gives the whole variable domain AAGVIQSPRHLIKEKRETATLKCYPIPRHDTVYWYQQGPGQDPQFLISFYEKMQSDKGSIPDRFSAQQFSDYHSELNMSSLELGDSALYFCASSSQGSLQETQYFGPGTRLLVL.

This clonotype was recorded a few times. CDR3 DNA: TGTGCCAGTAGTACCCAGACGGCAACTAATGAAAAACTGTTTTTT. Translated, it gives CASSTQTATNEKLFF. The chain couples TRBV19 to TRBJ1-4; no clear D gene. The V gene lost 4 bases and the J gene lost 0 bases, with 9 bases spanning the gap. Germline V CDR1 and CDR2: LNHDA, SQIVND (reference sequence). The CDR3 runs to 15 residues.

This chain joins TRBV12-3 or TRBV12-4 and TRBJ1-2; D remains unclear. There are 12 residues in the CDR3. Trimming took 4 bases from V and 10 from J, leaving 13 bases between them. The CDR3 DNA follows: TGTGCCAGCAGTTCGGGCTTCGGCGACTACACCTTC. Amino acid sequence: CASSSGFGDYTF.

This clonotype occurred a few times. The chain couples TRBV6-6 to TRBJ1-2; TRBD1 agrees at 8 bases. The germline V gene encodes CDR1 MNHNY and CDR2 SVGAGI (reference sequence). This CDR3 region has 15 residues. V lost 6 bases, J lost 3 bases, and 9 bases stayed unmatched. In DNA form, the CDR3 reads TGTGCCAGCAGCCCTCGACAGGGGACATACTATGGCTACACCTTC. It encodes CASSPRQGTYYGYTF.

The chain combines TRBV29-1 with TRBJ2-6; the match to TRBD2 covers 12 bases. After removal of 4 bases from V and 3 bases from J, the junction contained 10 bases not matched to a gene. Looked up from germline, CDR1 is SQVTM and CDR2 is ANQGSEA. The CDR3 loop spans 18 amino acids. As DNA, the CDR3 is TGCAGCGTTGGGACATGGACTAGCGGGATGCGTGGGGCCAACGTCCTGACTTTC. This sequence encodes CSVGTWTSGMRGANVLTF.

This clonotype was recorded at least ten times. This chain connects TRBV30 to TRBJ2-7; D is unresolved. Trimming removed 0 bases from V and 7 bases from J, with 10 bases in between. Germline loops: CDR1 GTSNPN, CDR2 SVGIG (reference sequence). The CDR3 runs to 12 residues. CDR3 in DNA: TGTGCCTGGAGTGTCCTGCCGACGGAGCAGTACTTC. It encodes CAWSVLPTEQYF.

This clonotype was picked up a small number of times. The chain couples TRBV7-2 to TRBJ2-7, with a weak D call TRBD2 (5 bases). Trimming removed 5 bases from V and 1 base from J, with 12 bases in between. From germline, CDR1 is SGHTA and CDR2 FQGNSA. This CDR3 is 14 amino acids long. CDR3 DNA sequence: TGTGCCAGCAGCCTAGGACTGGAGTCCTACGAGCAGTACTTC. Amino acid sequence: CASSLGLESYEQYF.

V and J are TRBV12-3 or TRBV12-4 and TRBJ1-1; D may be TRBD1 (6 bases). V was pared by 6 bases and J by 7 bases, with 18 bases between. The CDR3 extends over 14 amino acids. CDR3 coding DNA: TGTGCCAGCAGAGCACAGGGACAACTTAATGAAGCTTTCTTT. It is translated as CASRAQGQLNEAFF.

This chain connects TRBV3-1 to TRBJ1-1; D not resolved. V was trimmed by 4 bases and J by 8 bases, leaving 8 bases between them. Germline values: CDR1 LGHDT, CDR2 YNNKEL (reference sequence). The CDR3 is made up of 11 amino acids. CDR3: CASSREEEAFF. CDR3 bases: TGTGCCAGCAGCCGAGAGGAGGAAGCTTTCTTT.